One sample yielded the 7 T cell receptor beta chains listed below, sequenced in a study of blood T cell repertoires in COVID-19. Here immunoSEQ multiplex PCR was the method, and the copy in TCRdb shows in-frame clones only, minus some. The sample carries some 240,000 clones, 75% to 85% recorded once. Material for sequencing was peripheral blood. These receptors originate from a woman older than 75 with COVID-19, enrolled during active disease.

The V call is TRBV19, the J call TRBJ2-3, with D possibly TRBD2 on 6 matching bases. This CDR3 contains 12 residues. The V and J ends lost 5 bases and 10 bases respectively, with 13 bases between them. From germline, CDR1 is LNHDA and CDR2 SQIVND (reference sequence). The CDR3 coding sequence is TGTGCCAGTAGTTCTTCTAGCGCCCCGCAGTATTTT. Protein product: CASSSSSAPQYF. The full variable domain, rest sourced from reference TRBV19 and TRBJ2-3, is DGGITQSPKYLFRKEGQNVTLSCEQNLNHDAMYWYRQDPGQGLRLIYYSQIVNDFQKGDIAEGYSVSREKKESFPLTVTSAQKNPTAFYLCASSSSSAPQYFGPGTRLTVL.

This clone was picked up one time. The chain has TRBV4-3 and TRBJ2-1, with 8 bases that match TRBD1. The CDR3 extends over 15 amino acids. The germline V gene encodes CDR1 LGHNA and CDR2 YSLEER. The junction had 3 bases not matched to a gene; V was cut back by 3 bases and J by 2 bases. CDR3 protein: CASSQTQGAYNEQFF. The CDR3 nucleotides are TGCGCCAGCAGCCAGACACAGGGGGCCTACAATGAGCAGTTCTTC.

This clone was found a few times. The CDR3 DNA follows: TGTGCCAGCAGCCAAGAACCATCCTCCAGGGCTGATTCACCCCTCCACTTT. Protein: CASSQEPSSRADSPLHF. This rearrangement joins TRBV3-1 (or the pseudogene TRBV3-2) to TRBJ1-6; D may be TRBD1 (5 bases). The V gene's germline CDR1 is LGHDT and CDR2 YNNKEL (reference sequence). The CDR3 has 17 residues. Trimming took 0 bases from V and 8 from J, leaving 17 bases between them.

The chain recombines TRBV12-3 or TRBV12-4 with TRBJ1-1; 9 bases map to TRBD1. There are 11 residues in the CDR3. The V and J ends lost 8 bases and 11 bases, in that order; junction bases with no gene match: 6. CDR3 coding DNA: TGTGCCAGCGGGGGGACAGGGAAGGCTTTCTTT. Encoded protein: CASGGTGKAFF.

On this clone: Other DNA sequences from this sample encode an identical CDR3 as well. The genes are TRBV19 and TRBJ1-5; maybe TRBD1 (5 bases). The CDR3 consists of 13 residues. Germline CDR1 reads LNHDA; CDR2 reads SQIVND (reference sequence). V lost 3 bases to trimming and J lost 7 bases, with 10 bases between them. CDR3 nucleotides: TGTGCCAGTAGTATCCAGGGAGGGCAGCCCCAGCATTTT. Its protein is CASSIQGGQPQHF.

The chain employs TRBV6-2 or TRBV6-3 and TRBJ2-7, with D possibly being TRBD2 (5 bases). V was trimmed by 2 bases and J by 3 bases, leaving 11 bases between them. Germline CDR1 reads MNHEY; CDR2 reads SVGEGT. This CDR3 has 14 residues. DNA for the CDR3: TGTGCCAGCAGTTACAGGGAGCCGGACTACGAGCAGTACTTC. Translation: CASSYREPDYEQYF.

V is TRBV6-8 and J is TRBJ1-5; 7 bases fit TRBD1. The J segment lost 7 bases and the V segment lost 0 bases, leaving 12 bases of the junction unmatched. The CDR3 runs 17 residues. The germline gives CDR1 MNHGY, CDR2 SAAAGT. The CDR3 DNA follows: TGTGCCAGCAGTTACTCGATTAACAGGGGTGTCGAGCAGCCCCAGCATTTT. Encoded protein: CASSYSINRGVEQPQHF.